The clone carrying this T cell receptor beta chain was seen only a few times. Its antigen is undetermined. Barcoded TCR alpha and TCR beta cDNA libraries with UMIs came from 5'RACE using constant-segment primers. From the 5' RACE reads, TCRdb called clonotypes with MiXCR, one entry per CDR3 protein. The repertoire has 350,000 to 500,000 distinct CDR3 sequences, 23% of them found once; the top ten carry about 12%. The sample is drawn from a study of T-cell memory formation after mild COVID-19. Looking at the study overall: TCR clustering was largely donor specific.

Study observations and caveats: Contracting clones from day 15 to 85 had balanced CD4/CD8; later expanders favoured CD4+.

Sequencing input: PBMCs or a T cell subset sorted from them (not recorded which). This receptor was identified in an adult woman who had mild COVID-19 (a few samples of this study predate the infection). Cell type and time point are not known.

The CDR3 DNA reads as TGTGCCAGCAGCCCTCGAGGCTTCGGGGACACAGATACGCAGTATTTT. This encodes CASSPRGFGDTDTQYF. The chain is built from TRBV11-3 and TRBJ2-3; tentative D call: TRBD2 (5 bases). Looked up from germline, CDR1 is SGHNT and CDR2 is YENEEA. V was clipped by 5 bases and J by 2 bases, with 17 bases between them. This CDR3 is 16 amino acids long.